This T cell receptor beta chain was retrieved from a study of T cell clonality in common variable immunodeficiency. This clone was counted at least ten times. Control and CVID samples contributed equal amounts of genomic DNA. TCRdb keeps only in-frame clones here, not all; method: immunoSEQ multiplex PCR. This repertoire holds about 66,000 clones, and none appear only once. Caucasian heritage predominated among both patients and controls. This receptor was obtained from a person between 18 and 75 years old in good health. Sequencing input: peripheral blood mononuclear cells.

The sequenced part of the CDR3 DNA is TGTGCCAGCAGCTTGGTCACAGGGCCCTACGAG. It codes for CASSLVTGPYE. Given in full, the CDR3 is CASSLVTGPYEQYF. The rearrangement joins TRBV7-2 to TRBJ2-7, with D tentatively TRBD1 (6 bases). The read terminates 3 residues ahead of where the CDR3 ends, so the germline J gene completes it. The germline V gene has CDR1 SGHTA and CDR2 FQGNSA. The CDR3 is 14 residues long. Trimming cost V 3 bases and J 2 bases, with 11 bases left between them.